This TCR beta chain was recovered during a study of blood T cell repertoires in COVID-19. Study context: There were acute and convalescent COVID-19 samples, and they came from the United States, Italy and Spain. PBMCs, B-cell-depleted T cells, or T cells provided the cDNA or gDNA that made up the material.

Per the original methods: It was from reference gene primer amplification that nucleated cell counts were estimated. Sequenced by immunoSEQ multiplex PCR; TCRdb stores in-frame clones only, minus some. V and J calls plus clone size are reproduced from that table; the DNA served to infer D and trimming. The sample records under 550,000 clones, around 90% being singletons. CDR3 length: 15 residues. V was pared by 3 bases and J by 1 base, with 4 bases of the junction left unmatched. The germline V gene encodes CDR1 SGHTA and CDR2 FQGNSA. This chain uses TRBV7-2 with TRBJ2-5; 8 positions agree with TRBD2. The sample consisted of peripheral blood. The receptor was isolated from a man between 18 and 35 years old with COVID-19, enrolled during active disease. CDR3 coding DNA: TGTGCCAGCAGCTTTAACGGGGGGGCCCAAGAGACCCAGTACTTC. Its protein is CASSFNGGAQETQYF.